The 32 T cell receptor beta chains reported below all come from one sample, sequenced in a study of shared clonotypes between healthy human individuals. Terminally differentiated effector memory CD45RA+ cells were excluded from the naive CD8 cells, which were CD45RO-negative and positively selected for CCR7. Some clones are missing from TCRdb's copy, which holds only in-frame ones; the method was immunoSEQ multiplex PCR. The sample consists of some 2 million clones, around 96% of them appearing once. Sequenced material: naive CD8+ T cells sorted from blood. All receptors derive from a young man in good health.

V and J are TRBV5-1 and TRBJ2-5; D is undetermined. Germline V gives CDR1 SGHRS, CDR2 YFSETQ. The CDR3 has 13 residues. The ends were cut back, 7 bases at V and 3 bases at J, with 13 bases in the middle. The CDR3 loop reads CASGHTVEETQYF. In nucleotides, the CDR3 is TGCGCCAGCGGTCATACAGTCGAAGAGACCCAGTACTTC.

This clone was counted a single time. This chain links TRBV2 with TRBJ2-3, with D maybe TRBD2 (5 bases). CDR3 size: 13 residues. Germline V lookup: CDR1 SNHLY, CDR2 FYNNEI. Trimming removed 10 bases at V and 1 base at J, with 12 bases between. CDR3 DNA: TGTGCCATGCAACGGGAACGCACAGATACGCAGTATTTT. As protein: CAMQRERTDTQYF.

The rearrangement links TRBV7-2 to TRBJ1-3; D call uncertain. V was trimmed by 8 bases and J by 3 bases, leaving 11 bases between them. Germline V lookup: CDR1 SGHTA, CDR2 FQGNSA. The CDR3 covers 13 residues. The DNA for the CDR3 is TGTGCCAGCCTCCCCGCCGTTGGAAACACCATATATTTT. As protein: CASLPAVGNTIYF.

CDR3 DNA sequence: TGCAGCGTTGAAGGGCTAGGGGTACACGACGAGCAGTACTTC. As protein: CSVEGLGVHDEQYF. The V gene is TRBV29-1, the J gene TRBJ2-7; D might be TRBD1 (5 bases). CDR3 length: 14 amino acids. V was cut by 1 base and J by 5 bases, with 15 bases left in between. Germline V lookup: CDR1 SQVTM, CDR2 ANQGSEA.

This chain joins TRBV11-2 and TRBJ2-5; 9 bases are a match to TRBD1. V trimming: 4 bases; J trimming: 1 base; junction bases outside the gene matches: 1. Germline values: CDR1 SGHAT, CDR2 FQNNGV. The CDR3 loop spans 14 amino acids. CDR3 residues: CASSSTGGQETQYF. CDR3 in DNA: TGTGCCAGCAGCTCGACAGGGGGCCAAGAGACCCAGTACTTC.

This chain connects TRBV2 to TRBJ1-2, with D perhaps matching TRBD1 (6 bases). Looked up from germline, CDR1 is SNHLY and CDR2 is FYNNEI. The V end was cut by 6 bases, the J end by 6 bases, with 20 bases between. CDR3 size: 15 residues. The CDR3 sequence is CASRDAGDGVHGYTF. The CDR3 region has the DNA TGTGCCAGCAGAGACGCAGGGGATGGAGTTCATGGCTACACCTTC.

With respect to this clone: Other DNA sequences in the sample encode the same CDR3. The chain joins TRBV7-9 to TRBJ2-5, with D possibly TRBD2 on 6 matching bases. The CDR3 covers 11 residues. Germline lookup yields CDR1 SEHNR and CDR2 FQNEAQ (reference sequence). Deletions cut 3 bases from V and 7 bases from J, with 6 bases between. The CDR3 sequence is CASSLEGTQYF. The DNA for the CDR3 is TGTGCCAGCAGCTTGGAGGGGACCCAGTACTTC.

CDR3 in amino acids: CASSLKPYEQYF. CDR3 bases: TGTGCCAGCAGCCTCAAACCCTACGAGCAGTACTTC. This rearrangement joins TRBV7-9 to TRBJ2-7; no clear D. The CDR3 is 12 residues long. CDR1 is SEHNR and CDR2 is FQNEAQ in the germline V gene (reference sequence). The V and J ends lost 5 bases and 2 bases respectively, with 7 bases between them.

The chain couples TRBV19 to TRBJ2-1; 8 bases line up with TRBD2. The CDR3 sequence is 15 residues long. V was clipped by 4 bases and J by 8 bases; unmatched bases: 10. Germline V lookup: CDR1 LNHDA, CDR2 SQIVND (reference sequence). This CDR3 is CASSNKRELLDEQFF. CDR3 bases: TGTGCCAGTAGTAACAAGCGGGAGTTGTTGGATGAGCAGTTCTTC.

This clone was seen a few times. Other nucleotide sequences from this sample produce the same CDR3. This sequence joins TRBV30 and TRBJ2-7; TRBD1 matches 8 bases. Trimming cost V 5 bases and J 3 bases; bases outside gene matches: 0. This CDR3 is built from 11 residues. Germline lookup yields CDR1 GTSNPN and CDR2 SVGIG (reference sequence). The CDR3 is CAWGQGYEQYF. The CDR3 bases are TGTGCCTGGGGACAGGGCTACGAGCAGTACTTC.

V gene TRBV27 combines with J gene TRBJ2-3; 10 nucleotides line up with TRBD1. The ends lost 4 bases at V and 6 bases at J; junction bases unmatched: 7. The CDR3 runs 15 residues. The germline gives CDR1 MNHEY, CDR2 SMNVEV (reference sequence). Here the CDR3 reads CASSSGTGATDTQYF. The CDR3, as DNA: TGTGCCAGCAGTTCCGGGACAGGGGCTACGGATACGCAGTATTTT.

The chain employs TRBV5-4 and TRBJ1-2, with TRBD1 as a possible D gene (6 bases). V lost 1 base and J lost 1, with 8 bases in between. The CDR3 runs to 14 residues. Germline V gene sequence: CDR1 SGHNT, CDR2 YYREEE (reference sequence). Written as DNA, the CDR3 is TGTGCCAGCAGCTTGAAGGGGGATAACTATGGCTACACCTTC. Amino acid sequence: CASSLKGDNYGYTF.

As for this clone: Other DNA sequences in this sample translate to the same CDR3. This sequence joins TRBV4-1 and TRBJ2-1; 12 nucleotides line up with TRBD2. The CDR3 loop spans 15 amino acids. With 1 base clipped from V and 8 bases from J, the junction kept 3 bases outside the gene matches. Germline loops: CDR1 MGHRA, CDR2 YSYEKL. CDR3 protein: CASSQVLAGGYEQFF. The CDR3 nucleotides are TGCGCCAGCAGCCAAGTCCTAGCGGGGGGGTATGAGCAGTTCTTC.

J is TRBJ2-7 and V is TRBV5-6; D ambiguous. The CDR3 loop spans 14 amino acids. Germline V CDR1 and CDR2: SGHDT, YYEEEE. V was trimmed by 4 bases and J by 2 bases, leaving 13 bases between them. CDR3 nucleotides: TGTGCCAGCAGCCCAGGCGGAATTACCTACGAGCAGTACTTC. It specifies CASSPGGITYEQYF.

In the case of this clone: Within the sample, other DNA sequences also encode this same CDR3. The DNA of the CDR3 is TGTGCCAGCAGCGTAGGCGGGAGTAGCACAGATACGCAGTATTTT. Amino acids: CASSVGGSSTDTQYF. The V and J genes are TRBV9 and TRBJ2-3; TRBD2 agrees at 7 bases. Germline V gene data show CDR1 as SGDLS and CDR2 as YYNGEE. V lost 0 bases to trimming and J lost 0 bases; unmatched junction nucleotides: 1. The CDR3 covers 15 residues.

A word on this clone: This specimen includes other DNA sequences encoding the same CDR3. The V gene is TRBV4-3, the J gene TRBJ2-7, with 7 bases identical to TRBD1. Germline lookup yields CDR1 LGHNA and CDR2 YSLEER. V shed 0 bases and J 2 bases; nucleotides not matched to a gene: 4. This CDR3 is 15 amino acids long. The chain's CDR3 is CASSQDFTGAYEQYF. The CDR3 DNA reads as TGCGCCAGCAGCCAAGATTTTACAGGGGCCTACGAGCAGTACTTC.

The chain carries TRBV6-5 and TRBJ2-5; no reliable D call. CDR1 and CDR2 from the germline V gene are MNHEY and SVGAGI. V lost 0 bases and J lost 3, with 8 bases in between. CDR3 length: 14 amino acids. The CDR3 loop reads CASSYSRQEETQYF. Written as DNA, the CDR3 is TGTGCCAGCAGTTACTCTCGGCAAGAAGAGACCCAGTACTTC.

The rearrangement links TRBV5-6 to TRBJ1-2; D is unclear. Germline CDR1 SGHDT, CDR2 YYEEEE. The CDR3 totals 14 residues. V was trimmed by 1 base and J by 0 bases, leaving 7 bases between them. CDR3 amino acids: CASSLLGSNYGYTF. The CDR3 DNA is TGTGCCAGCAGCTTGCTGGGGTCTAACTATGGCTACACCTTC.

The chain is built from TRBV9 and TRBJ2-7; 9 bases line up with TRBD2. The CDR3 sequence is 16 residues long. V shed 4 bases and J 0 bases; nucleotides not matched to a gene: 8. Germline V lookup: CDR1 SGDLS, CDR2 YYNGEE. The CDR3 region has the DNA TGTGCCAGCAGCCCGGGATCTAGCGGGACCTCCTACGAGCAGTACTTC. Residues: CASSPGSSGTSYEQYF.

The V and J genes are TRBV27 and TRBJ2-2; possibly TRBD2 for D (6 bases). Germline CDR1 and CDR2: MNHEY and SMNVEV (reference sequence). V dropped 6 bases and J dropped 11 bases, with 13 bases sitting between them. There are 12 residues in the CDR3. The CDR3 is CASRRPGVELFF. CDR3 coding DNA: TGTGCCAGCAGGCGACCGGGAGTAGAGCTGTTTTTT.

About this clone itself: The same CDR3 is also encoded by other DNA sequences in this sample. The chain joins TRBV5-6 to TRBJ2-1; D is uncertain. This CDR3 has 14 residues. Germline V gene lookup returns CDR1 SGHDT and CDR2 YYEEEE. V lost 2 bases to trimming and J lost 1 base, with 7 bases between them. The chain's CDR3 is CASSLELSYNEQFF. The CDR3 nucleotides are TGTGCCAGCAGCTTAGAACTGTCCTACAATGAGCAGTTCTTC.

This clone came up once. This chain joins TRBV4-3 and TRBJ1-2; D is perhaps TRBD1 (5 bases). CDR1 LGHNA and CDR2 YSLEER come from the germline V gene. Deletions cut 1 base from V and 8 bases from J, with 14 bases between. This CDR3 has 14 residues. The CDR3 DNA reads TGCGCCAGCAGCCAAGTGTCGGGGGTGGAGGGCTACACCTTC. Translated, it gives CASSQVSGVEGYTF.

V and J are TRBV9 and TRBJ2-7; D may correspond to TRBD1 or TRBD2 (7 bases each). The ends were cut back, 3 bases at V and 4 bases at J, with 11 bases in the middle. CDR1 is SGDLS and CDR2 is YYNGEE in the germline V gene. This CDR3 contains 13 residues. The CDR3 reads CASSAGGVYEQYF. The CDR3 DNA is TGTGCCAGCAGCGCAGGGGGGGTTTACGAGCAGTACTTC. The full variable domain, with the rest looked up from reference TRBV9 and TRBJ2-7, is DSGVTQTPKHLITATGQRVTLRCSPRSGDLSVYWYQQSLDQGLQFLIQYYNGEERAKGNILERFSAQQFPDLHSELNLSSLELGDSALYFCASSAGGVYEQYFGPGTRLTVT.

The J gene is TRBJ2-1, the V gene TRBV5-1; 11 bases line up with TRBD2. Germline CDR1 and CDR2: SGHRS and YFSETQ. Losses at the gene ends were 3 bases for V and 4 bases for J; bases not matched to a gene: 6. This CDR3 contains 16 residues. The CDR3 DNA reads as TGCGCCAGCAGCTCCGATCCTAGCGGGGGGTACAATGAGCAGTTCTTC. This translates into CASSSDPSGGYNEQFF.

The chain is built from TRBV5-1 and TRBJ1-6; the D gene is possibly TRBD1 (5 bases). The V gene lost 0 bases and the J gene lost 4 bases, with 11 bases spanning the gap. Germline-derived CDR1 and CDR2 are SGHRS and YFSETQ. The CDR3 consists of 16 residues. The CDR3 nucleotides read TGCGCCAGCAGCTTGGGTATCCAGGGATATAATTCACCCCTCCACTTT. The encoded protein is CASSLGIQGYNSPLHF.

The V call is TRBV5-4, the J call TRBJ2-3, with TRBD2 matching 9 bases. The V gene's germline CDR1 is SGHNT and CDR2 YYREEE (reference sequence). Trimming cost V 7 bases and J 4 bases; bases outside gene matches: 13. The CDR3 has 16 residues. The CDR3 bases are TGTGCCAGCCTCAGCCAGGCTAGCGGGGATCCAGATACGCAGTATTTT. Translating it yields CASLSQASGDPDTQYF.

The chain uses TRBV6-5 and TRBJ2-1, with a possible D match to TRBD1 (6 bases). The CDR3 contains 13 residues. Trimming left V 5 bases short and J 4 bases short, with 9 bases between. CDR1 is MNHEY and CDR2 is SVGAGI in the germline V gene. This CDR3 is CASSTTGYNEQFF. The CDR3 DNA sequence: TGTGCCAGCAGTACAACAGGGTACAATGAGCAGTTCTTC.

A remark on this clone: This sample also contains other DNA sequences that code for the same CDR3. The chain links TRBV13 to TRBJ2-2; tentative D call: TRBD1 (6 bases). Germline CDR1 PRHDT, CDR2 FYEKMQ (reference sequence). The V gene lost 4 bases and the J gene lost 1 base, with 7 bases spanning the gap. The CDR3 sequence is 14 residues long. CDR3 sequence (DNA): TGTGCCAGCAGCTCGACAGGGAACACCGGGGAGCTGTTTTTT. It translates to CASSSTGNTGELFF.

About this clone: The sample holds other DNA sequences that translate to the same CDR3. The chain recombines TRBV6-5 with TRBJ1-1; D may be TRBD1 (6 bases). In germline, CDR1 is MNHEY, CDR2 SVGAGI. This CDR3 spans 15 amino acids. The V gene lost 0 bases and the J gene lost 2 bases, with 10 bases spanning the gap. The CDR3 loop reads CASSYSGGLNTEAFF. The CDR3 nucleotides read TGTGCCAGCAGTTACTCCGGGGGGCTTAACACTGAAGCTTTCTTT.

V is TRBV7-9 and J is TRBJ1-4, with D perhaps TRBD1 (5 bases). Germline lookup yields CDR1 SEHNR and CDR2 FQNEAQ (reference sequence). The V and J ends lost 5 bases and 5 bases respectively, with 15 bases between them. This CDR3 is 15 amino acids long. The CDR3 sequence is CASSASAGGNEKLFF. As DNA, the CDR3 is TGTGCCAGCAGCGCAAGCGCCGGGGGGAATGAAAAACTGTTTTTT.

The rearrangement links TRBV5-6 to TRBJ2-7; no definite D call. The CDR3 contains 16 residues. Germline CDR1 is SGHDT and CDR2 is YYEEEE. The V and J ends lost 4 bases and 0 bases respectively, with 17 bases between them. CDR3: CASSAELGMSSYEQYF. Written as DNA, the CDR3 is TGTGCCAGCAGCGCTGAACTGGGGATGAGCTCCTACGAGCAGTACTTC.

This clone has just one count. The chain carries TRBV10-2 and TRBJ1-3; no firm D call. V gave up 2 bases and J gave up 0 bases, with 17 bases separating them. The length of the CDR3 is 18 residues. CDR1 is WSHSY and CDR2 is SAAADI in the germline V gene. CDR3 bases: TGCGCCAGCAGTGAGCCCACAATTGGACCCGACTCTGGAAACACCATATATTTT. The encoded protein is CASSEPTIGPDSGNTIYF.